The 30 T cell receptor beta chains reported below all come from one sample, sequenced in a study of T cell responses to AZD1222 COVID-19 vaccine. The repertoire was sequenced with immunoSEQ multiplex PCR; TCRdb's copy has only in-frame clones and lacks some. The sample carries approximately 190,000 clones, just over 90% recorded once. This specimen was peripheral blood, taken on day 0 of AZD1222 vaccination. These TCRs come from an adult in good health.

The genes are TRBV15 and TRBJ2-5; 7 bases align to TRBD2. The germline CDR1 and CDR2 sequences are LNHNV and YYDKDF (reference sequence). The V segment lost 1 base and the J segment 7 bases; nucleotides outside the gene matches: 12. The CDR3 covers 16 residues. The CDR3 DNA reads as TGTGCCACCAGCAGAGGACTAGCTCAGGGACTTGGGACCCAGTACTTC. Protein sequence: CATSRGLAQGLGTQYF.

The chain carries TRBV6-5 and TRBJ2-1, with D hard to call. CDR1 and CDR2 (germline): MNHEY, SVGAGI. V was trimmed by 5 bases and J by 5 bases, leaving 10 bases between them. This CDR3 is built from 13 residues. The CDR3 region is CASSPRRDNEQFF. The CDR3 bases are TGTGCCAGCAGTCCTCGACGGGACAATGAGCAGTTCTTC.

In this sample, this clone turned up once. The V and J genes are TRBV11-1 and TRBJ2-7, with D maybe TRBD2 (7 bases). Between the trimmed V and J ends, which lost 0 bases and 2 bases, there was a span of 11 bases. CDR1 is SGHAT, CDR2 FQDESV, per germline (reference sequence). The CDR3 has 15 amino acids. The CDR3 region has the DNA TGTGCCAGCAGCTTAGCGCCCGGGGGGCCCTACGAGCAGTACTTC. Translated: CASSLAPGGPYEQYF.

V and J are TRBV9 and TRBJ2-7, with 7 bases fitting TRBD1. V shed 0 bases and J 3 bases; nucleotides not matched to a gene: 3. The CDR3 runs to 14 residues. From germline, CDR1 is SGDLS and CDR2 YYNGEE. The CDR3, as DNA: TGTGCCAGCAGCGTAGGGGGACAGCACTACGAGCAGTACTTC. Its translation: CASSVGGQHYEQYF.

The V and J genes are TRBV21-1 and TRBJ2-1. TRBV21-1 is marked as a pseudogene. This CDR3 has 15 amino acids. As DNA, the CDR3 is TGTGCCAGCAGCGCCTTCCCGGCCCAGGACCATGAGCAGTTCTTC. Amino acids: CASSAFPAQDHEQFF.

V usage is TRBV7-2 and J usage is TRBJ2-7, with TRBD1 matching over 10 bases. Germline V gives CDR1 SGHTA, CDR2 FQGNSA. V shed 8 bases and J 3 bases; nucleotides not matched to a gene: 7. This CDR3 contains 14 residues. Written as DNA, the CDR3 is TGTGCCAGCGGTTTGGGGACAGGGGTCTACGAGCAGTACTTC. Protein sequence: CASGLGTGVYEQYF.

V is TRBV11-2 and J is TRBJ1-2, with TRBD1 matching over 11 bases. V shed 3 bases and J 5 bases; nucleotides not matched to a gene: 8. The CDR3 is made up of 16 amino acids. The V gene's germline CDR1 is SGHAT and CDR2 FQNNGV. The CDR3 loop reads CASSFVTGTGGYGYTF. The DNA for the CDR3 is TGTGCCAGCAGCTTCGTAACCGGGACAGGGGGGTATGGCTACACCTTC.

V is TRBV15 and J is TRBJ2-5; 9 bases are shared with TRBD2. Germline V CDR1 and CDR2: LNHNV, YYDKDF (reference sequence). The ends lost 5 bases at V and 1 base at J; junction bases unmatched: 2. The CDR3 extends over 14 amino acids. CDR3 sequence: CATSQTSGQETQYF. CDR3 DNA: TGTGCCACCAGCCAGACTAGCGGCCAAGAGACCCAGTACTTC.

The gene calls are TRBV6-2 or TRBV6-3 and TRBJ1-4; D possibly corresponds to TRBD1 (5 bases). Germline V gene sequence: CDR1 MNHEY, CDR2 SVGEGT. There are 18 residues in the CDR3. V lost 4 bases and J 5 bases, leaving 23 bases between the germline ends. The CDR3 bases are TGTGCCAGCAGTTTAACCTCACCCCGGGGCAGAATGAATGAAAAACTGTTTTTT. Residues: CASSLTSPRGRMNEKLFF.

This clone was observed once. The chain links TRBV27 to TRBJ2-1; D assignment may be TRBD1 or TRBD2 (5 bases each). CDR3 length equals 18 residues. Trimming removed 5 bases from V and 4 bases from J, with 24 bases in between. Germline V gene sequence: CDR1 MNHEY, CDR2 SMNVEV (reference sequence). CDR3 bases: TGTGCCAGCAGTCTCGGGGTGGGGCAGGGCCGAGCGTACAATGAGCAGTTCTTC. Encoded protein: CASSLGVGQGRAYNEQFF.

The chain joins TRBV7-3 to TRBJ2-7; the match to TRBD1 covers 9 bases. CDR1 is SGHTA and CDR2 is FQGTGA in the germline V gene. CDR3 size: 15 residues. The J segment lost 3 bases and the V segment lost 2 bases, leaving 5 bases of the junction unmatched. CDR3 nucleotide sequence: TGTGCCAGCAGCTTATCAGGGACAGGGATCTACGAGCAGTACTTC. It encodes CASSLSGTGIYEQYF.

This chain links TRBV7-8 with TRBJ2-3, with D possibly TRBD1 on 6 matching bases. Germline loops: CDR1 SGHVS, CDR2 FQNEAQ. Trimming pared 6 bases from V and 2 bases from J, leaving 12 bases between. This CDR3 region has 14 residues. The CDR3 region is CASRGTPNTDTQYF. The CDR3 nucleotides are TGTGCCAGCAGGGGGACACCGAACACAGATACGCAGTATTTT.

The gene calls are TRBV3-1 (or the pseudogene TRBV3-2) and TRBJ2-7, with 8 bases aligning to TRBD2. The CDR3 runs to 16 residues. Losses at the gene ends were 1 base for V and 4 bases for J; bases not matched to a gene: 9. Germline loops: CDR1 LGHDT, CDR2 YNNKEL (reference sequence). In nucleotides, the CDR3 is TGTGCCAGCAGCCAAGTCCGGGAGGGAGGGCCTTACGAGCAGTACTTC. Translated, it gives CASSQVREGGPYEQYF.

The CDR3 here is CASSAYTGDYGYTF. The CDR3 region has the DNA TGTGCCAGCAGTGCGTATACAGGGGACTATGGCTACACCTTC. The chain uses TRBV2 and TRBJ1-2; TRBD1 matches 7 bases. The CDR3 length is 14 residues. The germline gives CDR1 SNHLY, CDR2 FYNNEI. The trim removed 4 bases at V and 3 bases at J, leaving 5 bases unmatched.

Regarding this clone: A much larger clone sits a single nucleotide away, making a read error possible. The V and J genes are TRBV11-1 and TRBJ2-2; D not resolved. This CDR3 region has 12 residues. From germline, CDR1 is SGHAT and CDR2 FQDESV (reference sequence). The ends were cut back, 3 bases at V and 4 bases at J, with 3 bases in the middle. Here the CDR3 reads CASSLFTGELFF. Written as DNA, the CDR3 is TGTGCCAGCAGCTTGTTCACCGGGGAGCTGTTTTTT.

This clone was recorded once. The chain recombines TRBV27 with TRBJ2-7, with 7 bases that match TRBD2. J was trimmed by 2 bases and V by 1 base; bases with no gene match: 14. The CDR3 sequence is 18 residues long. Germline loops: CDR1 MNHEY, CDR2 SMNVEV (reference sequence). The CDR3 is CASSLFAQRLAETYEQYF. The CDR3 bases are TGTGCCAGCAGTTTATTTGCTCAGCGGCTAGCGGAGACCTACGAGCAGTACTTC.

The gene calls are TRBV13 and TRBJ2-1; D unclear. With 5 bases removed from V and 0 bases from J, the gap between germline ends came to 17 bases. Germline V gene lookup returns CDR1 PRHDT and CDR2 FYEKMQ (reference sequence). This CDR3 is built from 17 residues. The CDR3 here is CASSPHPPKSSYNEQFF. The CDR3 coding sequence is TGTGCCAGCAGCCCCCATCCCCCGAAGAGCTCCTACAATGAGCAGTTCTTC.

The chain is built from TRBV7-9 and TRBJ2-3; TRBD2 agrees at 10 bases. With 5 bases clipped from V and 2 bases from J, the junction kept 4 bases outside the gene matches. Germline-derived CDR1 and CDR2 are SEHNR and FQNEAQ (reference sequence). This CDR3 is built from 15 residues. The DNA of the CDR3 is TGTGCCAGCAGCGAAGCGGGGGGGCACACAGATACGCAGTATTTT. It encodes CASSEAGGHTDTQYF.

This chain links TRBV24-1 with TRBJ2-3, with D uncertain. From germline, CDR1 is KGHDR and CDR2 SFDVKD. CDR3 size: 11 residues. Trimming shortened V by 7 bases and J by 9 bases, and 10 bases separated the two germline ends. This CDR3 is CATSEGWTQYF. The CDR3 coding sequence is TGTGCCACCAGCGAAGGGTGGACGCAGTATTTT.

This chain uses TRBV7-9 with TRBJ2-1; TRBD1 matches 7 bases. J lost 9 bases, V lost 4 bases, and 15 bases had no gene match. CDR3 length: 16 amino acids. Looked up from germline, CDR1 is SEHNR and CDR2 is FQNEAQ (reference sequence). The CDR3 here is CASSSPTGINRGEQFF. As DNA, the CDR3 is TGTGCCAGCAGCTCCCCGACAGGGATTAACCGCGGTGAGCAGTTCTTC.

This clone was detected once. The gene calls are TRBV5-6 and TRBJ1-6, with 7 bases fitting TRBD1. Unmatched junction bases numbered 5, after V lost 4 bases and J lost 7 bases. Germline CDR1 reads SGHDT; CDR2 reads YYEEEE. The CDR3 has 14 residues. In DNA, the CDR3 is TGTGCCAGCAGCGCGGACAGGAGAAATTCACCCCTCCACTTT. Translation: CASSADRRNSPLHF.

The rearrangement uses TRBV19 and TRBJ2-2, with 7 bases fitting TRBD1. Trimming at V came to 9 bases and at J to 1 base, leaving 5 bases not matched to a gene. Germline CDR1 LNHDA, CDR2 SQIVND (reference sequence). The CDR3 is 14 amino acids. The CDR3 sequence: CASRDRGNTGELFF. The CDR3 DNA is TGTGCCAGCCGGGACAGAGGGAACACCGGGGAGCTGTTTTTT.

The gene calls are TRBV6-2 or TRBV6-3 and TRBJ2-1; possibly TRBD2 for D (5 bases). There are 18 residues in the CDR3. Germline lookup yields CDR1 MNHEY and CDR2 SVGEGT. V lost 0 bases and J 7 bases, leaving 22 bases between the germline ends. CDR3 sequence: CASSYSQGLRFEWNEQFF. The CDR3 coding sequence is TGTGCCAGCAGTTACTCTCAAGGACTCCGGTTTGAGTGGAATGAGCAGTTCTTC.

The chain has TRBV5-1 and TRBJ2-1, with 7 bases that match TRBD2. The CDR3 length is 17 residues. V lost 1 base to trimming and J lost 8 bases; unmatched junction nucleotides: 15. Germline V gene lookup returns CDR1 SGHRS and CDR2 YFSETQ. The CDR3 DNA reads TGCGCCAGCAGCTTGCAAGGTGGGGCGGGAGTTTTCCATGAGCAGTTCTTC. Amino acid sequence: CASSLQGGAGVFHEQFF.

The chain employs TRBV13 and TRBJ2-1, with 10 bases fitting TRBD2. CDR3 length equals 16 residues. Germline V lookup: CDR1 PRHDT, CDR2 FYEKMQ (reference sequence). V lost 3 bases, J lost 10 bases, and 12 bases stayed unmatched. The CDR3 protein is CASSFYGSGRRREQFF. CDR3 coding DNA: TGTGCCAGCAGCTTTTATGGTAGCGGGAGGAGGCGGGAGCAGTTCTTC.

V gene TRBV5-1 combines with J gene TRBJ2-7, with TRBD2 as a possible D gene (6 bases). There are 15 residues in the CDR3. Germline V gene lookup returns CDR1 SGHRS and CDR2 YFSETQ. Trimming removed 5 bases from V and 0 bases from J, with 15 bases in between. CDR3 sequence reads: CASRPVRDSSYEQYF. CDR3 bases: TGCGCCAGCAGACCCGTGAGGGACTCCTCCTACGAGCAGTACTTC.

The V and J genes are TRBV2 and TRBJ1-5; TRBD1 matches at 8 bases. The CDR3 length is 15 residues. With 1 base clipped from V and 4 bases from J, the junction kept 3 bases outside the gene matches. Germline V CDR1 and CDR2: SNHLY, FYNNEI. The CDR3 nucleotides read TGTGCCAGCAGTGAAGGGACAGGGAGAAATCAGCCCCAGCATTTT. It translates to CASSEGTGRNQPQHF.

The rearrangement links TRBV16 to TRBJ2-1; TRBD1 matches 11 bases. The CDR3 spans 18 residues. J was trimmed by 7 bases and V by 0 bases; bases with no gene match: 11. Germline V gene data show CDR1 as KGHSY and CDR2 as FQNENV. The CDR3 DNA sequence: TGTGCCAGCAGCCAATCCCACACCGGGACAGGGGGGGGTAATGAGCAGTTCTTC. This encodes CASSQSHTGTGGGNEQFF.

The sample holds one count of this clone. This chain joins TRBV27 and TRBJ2-1; 8 bases line up with TRBD1. Germline trimming cut 6 bases from V and 3 bases from J; bases unmatched to any gene: 7. Germline loops: CDR1 MNHEY, CDR2 SMNVEV (reference sequence). The CDR3 runs to 15 residues. In DNA, the CDR3 is TGTGCCAGCAGCCTGGAGGGGACAGGCTACAATGAGCAGTTCTTC. It is translated as CASSLEGTGYNEQFF.

The chain combines TRBV3-1 (or the pseudogene TRBV3-2) with TRBJ1-5, with D tentatively TRBD1 (5 bases). Trimming shortened V by 5 bases and J by 6 bases, and 11 bases separated the two germline ends. This CDR3 has 13 amino acids. Germline-derived CDR1 and CDR2 are LGHDT and YNNKEL (reference sequence). This CDR3 reads CASSLGLSQPQHF. DNA of the CDR3: TGTGCCAGCAGCTTGGGGCTTAGTCAGCCCCAGCATTTT.